This TCR beta chain was identified in a study of CD8+ T cells in alopecia areata. Whole-study results and caveats: Lesional scalp displayed greater clonality than normal scalp, most notably in alopecia totalis/universalis.

This clone was detected a few times. The target antigen is unknown. With 10 bases removed from V and 2 bases from J, the gap between germline ends came to 16 bases. There are 14 residues in the CDR3. CDR1 and CDR2 from the germline V gene are MNHNS and SASEGT. cDNA reverse transcribed from extracted RNA served as the sequencing template. Sequenced by immunoSEQ multiplex PCR; TCRdb stores in-frame clones only, minus some. This sample has about 180,000 clones; 50% to 60% occur once, and the top ten carry roughly 15%. This TCR derives from a human donor with alopecia areata. The chain has TRBV6-1 and TRBJ2-3; D unresolved. The sample consisted of CD4+ T cells sorted from blood, taken at week 0. CDR3: CATSGRRFTDTQYF. CDR3 DNA sequence: TGTGCCACCTCCGGCAGGCGATTCACAGATACGCAGTATTTT.